In this sample, the clone carrying this TCR beta chain turned up a few times. Primed by a sample-barcoded 5' primer and a J-beta primer mix, a second PCR proceeded for about 6 to 11 cycles. A tag from a template-switch adaptor with 12 random nucleotides marked each cDNA molecule. TCRdb reanalysed the 5' RACE reads using MiXCR and keeps one entry per CDR3 protein. Here the sample spans about 970,000 distinct CDR3 sequences, roughly 50% being singletons. The CDR3 sequence is 13 residues long. V lost 8 bases and J 5 bases, leaving 15 bases between the germline ends. Germline values: CDR1 MGHRA, CDR2 YSYEKL. The record originates from a study of blood T cells in healthy people across ages.

This sequence originates from an older woman in good health. Sequencing was done on a sample of blood. V and J are TRBV4-1 and TRBJ2-5; tentative D call: TRBD1 (6 bases). The CDR3 nucleotides read TGCGCCAGCGGTCAGGGGCGCAGGGAGACCCAGTACTTC. Its translation is CASGQGRRETQYF.